A selection of T cell receptor beta chains follows, all from one sample in a study of identical twins. One entry per CDR3 protein results from TCRdb running MiXCR on the 5' RACE reads. The sample lists about 730,000 distinct CDR3 sequences, roughly 20% seen once, with about 4.3% in the top ten. This sample was shared with a second study, whose subject was T cells expressing NK-cell markers.

Sequencing was performed on PBMCs. The receptor source for this set is a woman under 30 in good health. The CDR3 runs from the conserved cysteine through the conserved F or W. Fields, in order: clone size, D gene, J gene, V gene, CDR3 protein, CDR3 DNA. A D gene is named only where the DNA matches it firmly. For some rows the clone size is stated as once, few or many, or as a class when expanded; others skip it.

clone size: .; D gene: .; J gene: TRBJ2-3; V gene: TRBV7-9; CDR3 protein: CASTLSLDYTQYF; CDR3 DNA: TGTGCCAGCACCTTATCGCTTGACTATACGCAGTATTTT
clone size: few; D gene: TRBD2; J gene: TRBJ2-1; V gene: TRBV20-1; CDR3 protein: CSAIQALAGALNEQFF; CDR3 DNA: TGCAGTGCTATCCAGGCGCTAGCGGGAGCATTGAATGAGCAGTTCTTC
clone size: few; D gene: .; J gene: TRBJ2-5; V gene: TRBV2; CDR3 protein: CASSEAPQGTQYF; CDR3 DNA: TGTGCCAGCAGTGAAGCCCCTCAGGGGACCCAGTACTTC
clone size: .; D gene: .; J gene: TRBJ2-7; V gene: TRBV12-3/TRBV12-4; CDR3 protein: CASSYRDFYEQYF; CDR3 DNA: TGTGCCAGCAGTTACCGGGACTTTTACGAGCAGTACTTC
clone size: few; D gene: .; J gene: TRBJ2-1; V gene: TRBV20-1; CDR3 protein: CSAPAINNEQFF; CDR3 DNA: TGCAGTGCTCCCGCCATAAACAATGAGCAGTTCTTC
clone size: many; D gene: .; J gene: TRBJ2-7; V gene: TRBV5-1; CDR3 protein: CASSLDRALEDEQYF; CDR3 DNA: TGCGCCAGCAGCTTGGACCGAGCCCTCGAGGACGAGCAGTACTTC
clone size: .; D gene: .; J gene: TRBJ1-2; V gene: TRBV20-1; CDR3 protein: CSARPPRGSDGYTF; CDR3 DNA: TGCAGTGCTAGGCCCCCAAGGGGTTCGGATGGCTACACCTTC
clone size: .; D gene: .; J gene: TRBJ1-4; V gene: TRBV20-1; CDR3 protein: CSARRGRDEKLFF; CDR3 DNA: TGCAGTGCCCGGAGAGGTCGGGATGAAAAACTGTTTTTT
clone size: .; D gene: TRBD1; J gene: TRBJ1-3; V gene: TRBV25-1; CDR3 protein: CASSVGTGGDTIYF; CDR3 DNA: TGTGCCAGCAGTGTGGGGACAGGTGGAGACACCATATATTTT
clone size: .; D gene: .; J gene: TRBJ2-7; V gene: TRBV28; CDR3 protein: CASSPTSFYYEQYF; CDR3 DNA: TGTGCCAGCAGCCCTACTAGTTTCTACTACGAGCAGTACTTC
clone size: .; D gene: .; J gene: TRBJ2-1; V gene: TRBV10-3; CDR3 protein: CAISETLWSYNEQFF; CDR3 DNA: TGTGCCATCAGTGAGACCCTTTGGTCCTACAATGAGCAGTTCTTC
clone size: .; D gene: TRBD2; J gene: TRBJ2-1; V gene: TRBV12-3/TRBV12-4; CDR3 protein: CASSLIMAGVFNEQFF; CDR3 DNA: TGTGCCAGCAGTTTGATCATGGCGGGAGTGTTTAATGAGCAGTTCTTC
clone size: few; D gene: TRBD2; J gene: TRBJ2-1; V gene: TRBV12-3/TRBV12-4; CDR3 protein: CASTLAGAHNEQFF; CDR3 DNA: TGTGCCAGCACCTTAGCGGGAGCTCACAATGAGCAGTTCTTC
clone size: .; D gene: TRBD1; J gene: TRBJ2-7; V gene: TRBV12-3/TRBV12-4; CDR3 protein: CASSLLDRAYEQYF; CDR3 DNA: TGTGCCAGCAGTTTACTCGACAGGGCCTACGAGCAGTACTTC
clone size: few; D gene: .; J gene: TRBJ1-6; V gene: TRBV7-2; CDR3 protein: CASSTVGPYNSPLHF; CDR3 DNA: TGTGCCAGCAGCACGGTGGGGCCCTATAATTCACCCCTCCACTTT
clone size: .; D gene: .; J gene: TRBJ1-1; V gene: TRBV6-5; CDR3 protein: CASSYRMGMNTEAFF; CDR3 DNA: TGTGCCAGCAGTTACCGGATGGGGATGAACACTGAAGCTTTCTTT
clone size: .; D gene: .; J gene: TRBJ2-1; V gene: TRBV12-3/TRBV12-4; CDR3 protein: CASNRQGGYNEQFF; CDR3 DNA: TGTGCCAGCAACCGCCAGGGGGGCTACAATGAGCAGTTCTTC
clone size: .; D gene: TRBD1; J gene: TRBJ2-7; V gene: TRBV12-3/TRBV12-4; CDR3 protein: CASTKGQVNHEQYF; CDR3 DNA: TGTGCCAGCACCAAGGGACAGGTCAACCACGAGCAGTACTTC
clone size: few; D gene: .; J gene: TRBJ2-3; V gene: TRBV19; CDR3 protein: CASSISHGLTDTQYF; CDR3 DNA: TGTGCCAGTAGTATCTCCCACGGACTCACAGATACGCAGTATTTT
clone size: few; D gene: TRBD2; J gene: TRBJ2-1; V gene: TRBV20-1; CDR3 protein: CSASPASGESYNEQFF; CDR3 DNA: TGCAGTGCTAGCCCCGCTAGCGGAGAGTCGTACAATGAGCAGTTCTTC
clone size: .; D gene: .; J gene: TRBJ2-5; V gene: TRBV18; CDR3 protein: CASSPLPETQYF; CDR3 DNA: TGTGCCAGCTCTCCCCTACCAGAGACCCAGTACTTC
clone size: .; D gene: TRBD1; J gene: TRBJ1-6; V gene: TRBV29-1; CDR3 protein: CSVADRANSPLHF; CDR3 DNA: TGCAGCGTTGCGGACAGGGCGAACTCACCCCTCCACTTT
clone size: many; D gene: .; J gene: TRBJ1-1; V gene: TRBV20-1; CDR3 protein: CSARDRHEAFF; CDR3 DNA: TGCAGTGCTAGGGACAGACATGAAGCTTTCTTT
clone size: .; D gene: TRBD1; J gene: TRBJ1-2; V gene: TRBV20-1; CDR3 protein: CSARGTGGYYGYTF; CDR3 DNA: TGCAGTGCTAGGGGGACAGGGGGGTACTATGGCTACACCTTC
clone size: .; D gene: .; J gene: TRBJ2-7; V gene: TRBV6-6; CDR3 protein: CASMVAASYEQYF; CDR3 DNA: TGTGCCAGCATGGTAGCAGCCTCCTACGAGCAGTACTTC
clone size: many; D gene: TRBD1; J gene: TRBJ2-1; V gene: TRBV5-1; CDR3 protein: CASSSYDRGLNEQFF; CDR3 DNA: TGCGCCAGCAGCTCTTATGACAGGGGGCTCAATGAGCAGTTCTTC
clone size: .; D gene: .; J gene: TRBJ2-1; V gene: TRBV6-1; CDR3 protein: CASRWGTAGEQFF; CDR3 DNA: TGTGCCAGCAGGTGGGGGACCGCCGGTGAGCAGTTCTTC
clone size: few; D gene: .; J gene: TRBJ2-1; V gene: TRBV4-1; CDR3 protein: CASSQVPWEGSYNEQFF; CDR3 DNA: TGCGCCAGCAGCCAAGTTCCATGGGAAGGCTCCTACAATGAGCAGTTCTTC
clone size: .; D gene: .; J gene: TRBJ1-1; V gene: TRBV10-3; CDR3 protein: CAIKKEMNTEAFF; CDR3 DNA: TGTGCCATCAAGAAGGAGATGAACACTGAAGCTTTCTTT
clone size: few; D gene: .; J gene: TRBJ2-7; V gene: TRBV6-5; CDR3 protein: CASSFGPRQYF; CDR3 DNA: TGTGCCAGCAGTTTTGGCCCTCGGCAGTACTTC
clone size: .; D gene: .; J gene: TRBJ2-7; V gene: TRBV20-1; CDR3 protein: CSASTDLYEQYF; CDR3 DNA: TGCAGTGCTAGTACGGACCTTTACGAGCAGTACTTC
clone size: few; D gene: TRBD2; J gene: TRBJ2-5; V gene: TRBV19; CDR3 protein: CASSLGLAEIETQYF; CDR3 DNA: TGTGCCAGTAGTCTGGGACTAGCGGAGATAGAGACCCAGTACTTC
clone size: few; D gene: TRBD2; J gene: TRBJ2-1; V gene: TRBV7-7; CDR3 protein: CASSFSGGTYNEQFF; CDR3 DNA: TGTGCTAGCAGCTTTAGCGGGGGGACCTACAATGAGCAGTTCTTC
clone size: .; D gene: .; J gene: TRBJ2-2; V gene: TRBV6-1; CDR3 protein: CASSMDRMNTGELFF; CDR3 DNA: TGTGCCAGCAGTATGGACAGAATGAACACCGGGGAGCTGTTTTTT
clone size: .; D gene: .; J gene: TRBJ2-1; V gene: TRBV29-1; CDR3 protein: CSIERDRSYNEQFF; CDR3 DNA: TGCAGCATTGAGCGGGACAGAAGCTACAATGAGCAGTTCTTC
clone size: few; D gene: .; J gene: TRBJ2-3; V gene: TRBV5-1; CDR3 protein: CASSLAGGAFTDTQYF; CDR3 DNA: TGCGCCAGCAGCTTGGCGGGCGGGGCCTTCACAGATACGCAGTATTTT
clone size: .; D gene: TRBD2; J gene: TRBJ2-1; V gene: TRBV11-2; CDR3 protein: CASSLSGLAGGSEQFF; CDR3 DNA: TGTGCCAGCAGCTTAAGCGGACTAGCGGGGGGGAGTGAGCAGTTCTTC
clone size: few; D gene: .; J gene: TRBJ1-2; V gene: TRBV13; CDR3 protein: CASSEHVNYGYTF; CDR3 DNA: TGTGCCAGCAGCGAACACGTAAACTATGGCTACACCTTC
clone size: few; D gene: .; J gene: TRBJ2-1; V gene: TRBV9; CDR3 protein: CASSVGWTDEQFF; CDR3 DNA: TGTGCCAGCAGCGTAGGATGGACGGATGAGCAGTTCTTC
clone size: few; D gene: .; J gene: TRBJ2-7; V gene: TRBV20-1; CDR3 protein: CSAGLLQDFDYEQYF; CDR3 DNA: TGCAGTGCCGGACTCCTCCAAGACTTCGACTACGAGCAGTACTTC
clone size: .; D gene: TRBD1; J gene: TRBJ1-5; V gene: TRBV7-9; CDR3 protein: CASRGGTGSNQPQHF; CDR3 DNA: TGTGCCAGCAGGGGGGGGACAGGGTCAAATCAGCCCCAGCATTTT
clone size: many; D gene: TRBD1; J gene: TRBJ1-4; V gene: TRBV14; CDR3 protein: CASSRKQGVHEKLFF; CDR3 DNA: TGTGCCAGCAGCCGAAAACAGGGGGTTCATGAAAAACTGTTTTTT
clone size: many; D gene: .; J gene: TRBJ2-5; V gene: TRBV20-1; CDR3 protein: CSASVRPTGIRETQYF; CDR3 DNA: TGCAGTGCTAGTGTCCGGCCGACGGGAATAAGGGAGACCCAGTACTTC
clone size: few; D gene: .; J gene: TRBJ2-1; V gene: TRBV24-1; CDR3 protein: CATSESGDEQFF; CDR3 DNA: TGTGCCACCAGTGAGTCAGGGGATGAGCAGTTCTTC
clone size: .; D gene: TRBD1; J gene: TRBJ2-2; V gene: TRBV11-2; CDR3 protein: CASRTTGANTGELFF; CDR3 DNA: TGTGCCAGCAGGACGACAGGGGCGAACACCGGGGAGCTGTTTTTT
clone size: .; D gene: .; J gene: TRBJ2-3; V gene: TRBV20-1; CDR3 protein: CSAVIGPRSPDTQYF; CDR3 DNA: TGCAGTGCTGTAATAGGCCCTCGATCCCCAGATACGCAGTATTTT
clone size: .; D gene: .; J gene: TRBJ2-3; V gene: TRBV12-3/TRBV12-4; CDR3 protein: CASSLSLAPAVADTQYF; CDR3 DNA: TGTGCCAGCAGTTTAAGCCTGGCCCCCGCGGTGGCAGATACGCAGTATTTT